This TCR beta chain was sequenced for a study of shared clonotypes between healthy human individuals. Overall study findings and caveats: Rarefaction showed sorted-subset sequencing was incomplete despite large depth.

Clones were read by immunoSEQ multiplex PCR, and TCRdb kept only the in-frame ones, dropping some. The sample lists about 380,000 clones, 90% to 98% seen once, with more than 0.3% in the top ten. As to this clone: Its target is unknown.

The germline V gene encodes CDR1 SQVTM and CDR2 ANQGSEA. This CDR3 has 14 residues. Sequencing was done on a sample of memory CD8+ T cells sorted from blood. The subset was: CD45RO+ cells pooled with CCR7-negative TemRA cells. The sequence was obtained from a man aged 25 to 40 in good health. The gene calls are TRBV29-1 and TRBJ1-1, with D unclear. The chain's CDR3 is CSSGSLYMNTEAFF. CDR3 nucleotides: TGCAGTTCCGGGTCATTGTACATGAACACTGAAGCTTTCTTT.